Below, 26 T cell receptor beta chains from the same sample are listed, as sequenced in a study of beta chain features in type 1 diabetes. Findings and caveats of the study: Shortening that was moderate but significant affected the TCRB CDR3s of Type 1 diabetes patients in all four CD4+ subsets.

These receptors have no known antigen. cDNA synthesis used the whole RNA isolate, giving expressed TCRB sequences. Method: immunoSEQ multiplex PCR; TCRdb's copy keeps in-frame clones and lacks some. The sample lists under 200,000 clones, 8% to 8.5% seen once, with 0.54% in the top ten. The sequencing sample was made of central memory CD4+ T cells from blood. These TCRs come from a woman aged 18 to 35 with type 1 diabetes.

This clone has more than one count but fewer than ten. This CDR3 is CASSLAATSGSTDTQYF. The CDR3 DNA sequence: TGCGCCAGCAGCTTGGCCGCGACTAGCGGGAGCACAGATACGCAGTATTTT. The rearrangement uses TRBV5-1 and TRBJ2-3, with 10 bases matching TRBD2. This CDR3 contains 17 residues. Germline lookup yields CDR1 SGHRS and CDR2 YFSETQ. V trimming: 0 bases; J trimming: 0 bases; junction bases outside the gene matches: 4. Combining the CDR3 with reference TRBV5-1 and TRBJ2-3 gives the whole variable domain KAGVTQTPRYLIKTRGQQVTLSCSPISGHRSVSWYQQTPGQGLQFLFEYFSETQRNKGNFPGRFSGRQFSNSRSEMNVSTLELGDSALYLCASSLAATSGSTDTQYFGPGTRLTVL.

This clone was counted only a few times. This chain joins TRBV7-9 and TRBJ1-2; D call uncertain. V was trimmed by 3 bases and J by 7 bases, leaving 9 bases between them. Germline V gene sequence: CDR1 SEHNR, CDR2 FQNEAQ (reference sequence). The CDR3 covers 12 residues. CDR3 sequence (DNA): TGTGCCAGCAGCTTCTCCCCAGGTGGCTACACCTTC. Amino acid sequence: CASSFSPGGYTF.

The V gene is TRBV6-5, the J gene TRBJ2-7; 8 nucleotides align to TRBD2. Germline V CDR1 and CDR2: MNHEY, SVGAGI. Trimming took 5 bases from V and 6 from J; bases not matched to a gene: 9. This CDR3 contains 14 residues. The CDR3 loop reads CASSPGGGVVEQYF. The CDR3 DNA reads TGTGCCAGCAGTCCGGGGGGGGGTGTAGTCGAGCAGTACTTC.

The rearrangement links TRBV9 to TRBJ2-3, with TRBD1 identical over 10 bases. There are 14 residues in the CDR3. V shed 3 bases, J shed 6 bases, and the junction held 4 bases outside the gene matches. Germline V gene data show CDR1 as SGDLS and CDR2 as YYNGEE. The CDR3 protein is CASSGQGARDTQYF. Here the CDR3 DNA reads TGTGCCAGCAGCGGACAGGGGGCGCGGGATACGCAGTATTTT. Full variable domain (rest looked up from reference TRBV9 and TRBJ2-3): DSGVTQTPKHLITATGQRVTLRCSPRSGDLSVYWYQQSLDQGLQFLIQYYNGEERAKGNILERFSAQQFPDLHSELNLSSLELGDSALYFCASSGQGARDTQYFGPGTRLTVL.

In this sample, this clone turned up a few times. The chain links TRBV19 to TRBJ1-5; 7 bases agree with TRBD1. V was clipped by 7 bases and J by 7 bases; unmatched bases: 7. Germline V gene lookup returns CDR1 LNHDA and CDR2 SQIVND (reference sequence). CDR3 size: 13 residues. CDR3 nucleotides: TGTGCCAGTACGGGACAGCTCAGGCAGCCCCAGCATTTT. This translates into CASTGQLRQPQHF.

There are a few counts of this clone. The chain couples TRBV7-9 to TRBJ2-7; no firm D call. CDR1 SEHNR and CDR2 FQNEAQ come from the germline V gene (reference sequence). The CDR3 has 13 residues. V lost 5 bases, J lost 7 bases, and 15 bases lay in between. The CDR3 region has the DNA TGTGCCAGCAGCCCCGGCACCCTCGGGGAGCAGTACTTC. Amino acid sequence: CASSPGTLGEQYF.

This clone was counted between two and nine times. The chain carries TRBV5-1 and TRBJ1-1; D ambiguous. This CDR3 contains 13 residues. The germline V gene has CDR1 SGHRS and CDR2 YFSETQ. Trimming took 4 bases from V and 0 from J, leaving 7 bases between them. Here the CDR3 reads CASSLTVNTEAFF. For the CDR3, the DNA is TGCGCCAGCAGCCTAACAGTGAACACTGAAGCTTTCTTT.

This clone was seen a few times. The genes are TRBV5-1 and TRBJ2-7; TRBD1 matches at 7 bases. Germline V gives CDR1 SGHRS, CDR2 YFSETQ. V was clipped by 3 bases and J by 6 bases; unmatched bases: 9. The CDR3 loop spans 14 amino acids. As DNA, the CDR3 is TGCGCCAGCAGCTCGACAGGGCGCGCGGCCGAGCAGTACTTC. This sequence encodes CASSSTGRAAEQYF. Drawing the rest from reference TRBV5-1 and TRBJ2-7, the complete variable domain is KAGVTQTPRYLIKTRGQQVTLSCSPISGHRSVSWYQQTPGQGLQFLFEYFSETQRNKGNFPGRFSGRQFSNSRSEMNVSTLELGDSALYLCASSSTGRAAEQYFGPGTRLTVT.

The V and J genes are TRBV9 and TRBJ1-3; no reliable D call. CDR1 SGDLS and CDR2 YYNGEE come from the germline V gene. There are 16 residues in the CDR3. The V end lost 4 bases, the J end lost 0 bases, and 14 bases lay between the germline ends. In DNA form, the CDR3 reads TGTGCCAGCAGCCCTATGCGGCAGAACTCTGGAAACACCATATATTTT. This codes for CASSPMRQNSGNTIYF.

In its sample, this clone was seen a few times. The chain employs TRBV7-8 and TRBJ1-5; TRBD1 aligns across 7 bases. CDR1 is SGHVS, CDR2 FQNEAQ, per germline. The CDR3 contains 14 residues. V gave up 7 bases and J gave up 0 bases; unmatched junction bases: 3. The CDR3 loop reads CASKEGASNQPQHF. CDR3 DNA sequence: TGTGCCAGCAAAGAGGGGGCTAGCAATCAGCCCCAGCATTTT. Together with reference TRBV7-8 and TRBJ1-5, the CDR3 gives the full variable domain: GAGVSQSPRYKVAKRGQDVALRCDPISGHVSLFWYQQALGQGPEFLTYFQNEAQLDKSGLPSDRFFAERPEGSVSTLKIQRTQQEDSAVYLCASKEGASNQPQHFGDGTRLSIL.

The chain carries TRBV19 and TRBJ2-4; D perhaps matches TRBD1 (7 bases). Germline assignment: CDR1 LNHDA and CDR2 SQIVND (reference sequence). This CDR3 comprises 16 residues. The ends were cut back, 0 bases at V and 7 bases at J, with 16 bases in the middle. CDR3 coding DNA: TGTGCCAGTAGTATAGATGAGGCGGGACAGTTGAACATTCAGTACTTC. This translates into CASSIDEAGQLNIQYF.

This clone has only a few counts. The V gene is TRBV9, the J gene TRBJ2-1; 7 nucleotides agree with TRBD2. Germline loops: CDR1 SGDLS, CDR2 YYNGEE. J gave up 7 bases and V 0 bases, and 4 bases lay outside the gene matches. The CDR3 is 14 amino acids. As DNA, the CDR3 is TGTGCCAGCAGCGTAGCGACTAGCTCAAATGAGCAGTTCTTC. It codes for CASSVATSSNEQFF.

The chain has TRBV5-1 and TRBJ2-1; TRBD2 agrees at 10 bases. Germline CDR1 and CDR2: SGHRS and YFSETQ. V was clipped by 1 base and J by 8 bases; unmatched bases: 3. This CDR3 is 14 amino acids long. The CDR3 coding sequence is TGCGCCAGCAGCTTGCGTCTAGCGGGAGATGAGCAGTTCTTC. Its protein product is CASSLRLAGDEQFF.

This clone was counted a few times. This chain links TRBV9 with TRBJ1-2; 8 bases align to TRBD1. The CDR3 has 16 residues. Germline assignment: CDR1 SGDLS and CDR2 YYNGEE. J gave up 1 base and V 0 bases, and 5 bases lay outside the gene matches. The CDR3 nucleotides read TGTGCCAGCAGCGTAGGGGGACAGGCTAATAACTATGGCTACACCTTC. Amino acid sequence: CASSVGGQANNYGYTF.

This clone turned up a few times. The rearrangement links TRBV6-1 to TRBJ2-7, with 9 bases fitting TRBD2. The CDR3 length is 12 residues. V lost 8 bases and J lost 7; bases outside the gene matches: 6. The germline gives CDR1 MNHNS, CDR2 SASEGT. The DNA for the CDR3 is TGTGCCAGCGGGCTAGCGGGGAAAGAGCAGTACTTC. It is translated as CASGLAGKEQYF.

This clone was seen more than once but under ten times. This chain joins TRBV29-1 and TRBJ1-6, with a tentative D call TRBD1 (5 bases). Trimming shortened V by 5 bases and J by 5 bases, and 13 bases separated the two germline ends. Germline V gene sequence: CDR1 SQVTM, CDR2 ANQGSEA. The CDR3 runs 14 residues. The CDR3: CSVRDSANNSPLHF. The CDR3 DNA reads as TGCAGCGTTAGGGACTCGGCTAATAATTCACCCCTCCACTTT.

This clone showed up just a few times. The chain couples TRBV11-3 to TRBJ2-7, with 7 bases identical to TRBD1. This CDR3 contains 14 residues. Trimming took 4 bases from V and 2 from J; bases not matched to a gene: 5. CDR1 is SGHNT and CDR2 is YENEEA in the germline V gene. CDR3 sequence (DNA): TGTGCCAGCAGCTCGGGACAGAGAACCTACGAGCAGTACTTC. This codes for CASSSGQRTYEQYF. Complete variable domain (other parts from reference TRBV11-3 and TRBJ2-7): EAGVVQSPRYKIIEKKQPVAFWCNPISGHNTLYWYLQNLGQGPELLIRYENEEAVDDSQLPKDRFSAERLKGVDSTLKIQPAELGDSAVYLCASSSGQRTYEQYFGPGTRLTVT.

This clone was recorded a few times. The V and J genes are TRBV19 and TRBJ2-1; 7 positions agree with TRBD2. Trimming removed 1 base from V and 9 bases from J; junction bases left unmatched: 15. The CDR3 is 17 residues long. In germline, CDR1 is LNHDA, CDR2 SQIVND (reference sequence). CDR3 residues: CASSIGVNGGRVGEQFF. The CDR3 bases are TGTGCCAGTAGTATAGGTGTAAATGGCGGGAGAGTTGGTGAGCAGTTCTTC.

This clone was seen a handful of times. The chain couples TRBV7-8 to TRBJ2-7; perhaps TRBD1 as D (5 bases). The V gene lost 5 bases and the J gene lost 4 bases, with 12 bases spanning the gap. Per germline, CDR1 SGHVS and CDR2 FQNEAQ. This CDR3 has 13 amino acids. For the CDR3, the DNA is TGTGCCAGCAGCGTCGACAGACGGTACGAGCAGTACTTC. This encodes CASSVDRRYEQYF.

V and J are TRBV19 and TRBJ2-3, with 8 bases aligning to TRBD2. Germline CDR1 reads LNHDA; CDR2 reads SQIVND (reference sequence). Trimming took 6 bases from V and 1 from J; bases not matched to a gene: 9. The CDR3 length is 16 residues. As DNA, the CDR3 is TGTGCCAGTAGGAGAAGAGCGGGAGAAGGCACAGATACGCAGTATTTT. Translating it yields CASRRRAGEGTDTQYF.

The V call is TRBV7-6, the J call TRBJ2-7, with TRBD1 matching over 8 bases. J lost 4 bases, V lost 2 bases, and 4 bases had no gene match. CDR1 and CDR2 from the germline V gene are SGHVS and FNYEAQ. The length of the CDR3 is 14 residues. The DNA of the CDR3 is TGTGCCAGCAGCTTAAGCCAGGGGGCTTACGAGCAGTACTTC. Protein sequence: CASSLSQGAYEQYF. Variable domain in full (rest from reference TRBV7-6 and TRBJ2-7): GAGVSQSPRYKVTKRGQDVALRCDPISGHVSLYWYRQALGQGPEFLTYFNYEAQQDKSGLPNDRFSAERPEGSISTLTIQRTEQRDSAMYRCASSLSQGAYEQYFGPGTRLTVT.

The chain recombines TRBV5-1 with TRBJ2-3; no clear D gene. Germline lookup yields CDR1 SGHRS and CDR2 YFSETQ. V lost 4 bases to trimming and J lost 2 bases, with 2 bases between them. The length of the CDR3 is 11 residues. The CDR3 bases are TGCGCCAGCAGCCTCACAGATACGCAGTATTTT. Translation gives CASSLTDTQYF.

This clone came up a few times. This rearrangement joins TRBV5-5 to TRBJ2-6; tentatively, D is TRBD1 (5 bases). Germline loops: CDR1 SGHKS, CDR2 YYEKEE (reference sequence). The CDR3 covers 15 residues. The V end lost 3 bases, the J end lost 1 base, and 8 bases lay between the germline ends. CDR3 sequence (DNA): TGTGCCAGCAGCTCCGCAGGGTCTGGGGCCAACGTCCTGACTTTC. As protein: CASSSAGSGANVLTF.

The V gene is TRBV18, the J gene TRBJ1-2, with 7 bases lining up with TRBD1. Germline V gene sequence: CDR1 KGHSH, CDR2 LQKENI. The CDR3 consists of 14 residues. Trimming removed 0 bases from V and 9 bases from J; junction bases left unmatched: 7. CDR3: CASSPPGQSLSYTF. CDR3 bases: TGTGCCAGCTCACCACCGGGACAGTCATTGAGCTACACCTTC. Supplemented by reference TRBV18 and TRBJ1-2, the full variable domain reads NAGVMQNPRHLVRRRGQEARLRCSPMKGHSHVYWYRQLPEEGLKFMVYLQKENIIDESGMPKERFSAEFPKEGPSILRIQQVVRGDSAAYFCASSPPGQSLSYTFGSGTRLTVV.

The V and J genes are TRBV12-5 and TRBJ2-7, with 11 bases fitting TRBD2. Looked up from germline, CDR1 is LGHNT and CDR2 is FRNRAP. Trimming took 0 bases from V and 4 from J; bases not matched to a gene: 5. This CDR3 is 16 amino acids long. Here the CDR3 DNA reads TGTGCTAGTGGTTTGGTCCGACTAGCGGGAAAGTACGAGCAGTACTTC. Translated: CASGLVRLAGKYEQYF.

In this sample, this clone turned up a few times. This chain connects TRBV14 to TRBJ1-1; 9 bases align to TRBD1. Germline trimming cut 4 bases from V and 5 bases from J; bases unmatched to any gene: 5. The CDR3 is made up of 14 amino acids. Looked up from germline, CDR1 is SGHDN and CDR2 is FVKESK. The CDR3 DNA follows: TGTGCCAGCAGCCCACAGGGGGCGCGTACTGAAGCTTTCTTT. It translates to CASSPQGARTEAFF.